These 6 T cell receptor beta chains were all obtained from the same sample, sequenced in a study of early T cells in non-severe SARS-CoV-2 infection (dated by TCRdb to the early 2020s). The method was 5' RACE. For sequencing, a NextSeq 500 was employed. TCRdb took the public reads, trimmed them with fastp at Q25, ran MiXCR for clone calling and kept in-frame beta chains. Identical CDR3 protein sequences are pooled into one entry, listed with their most common genes and DNA. The sample table shows tens of thousands of distinct CDR3 sequences, and around 9.3% are seen once. Jointly, the top ten make up about 20% of the sample. The sample comprised whole blood. These receptors came from an adult who was a healthcare worker with PCR-confirmed SARS-CoV-2 infection or an uninfected control (not recorded which).

This clonotype was recorded a few times. V usage is TRBV6-5 and J usage is TRBJ2-1; no clear D. CDR1 and CDR2 (germline): MNHEY, SVGAGI. V lost 0 bases and J lost 10, with 13 bases in between. The CDR3 consists of 14 residues. The CDR3 DNA reads as TGTGCCAGCAGTTACTCGAAGAAAGTGACAGAGCAGTTCTTC. Its protein product is CASSYSKKVTEQFF.

The V call is TRBV11-2, the J call TRBJ2-2; D gene ambiguous. Trimming shortened V by 2 bases and J by 5 bases, and 0 bases separated the two germline ends. The V gene's germline CDR1 is SGHAT and CDR2 FQNNGV. CDR3 size: 11 residues. The CDR3: CASSLTGELFF. In DNA, the CDR3 is TGTGCCAGCAGCTTAACCGGGGAGCTGTTTTTT.

J is TRBJ2-1 and V is TRBV2, with TRBD2 matching over 9 bases. This CDR3 is 15 amino acids long. With V trimmed by 7 bases and J by 2 bases, 6 bases remained unmatched. The germline V gene has CDR1 SNHLY and CDR2 FYNNEI. CDR3 nucleotide sequence: TGTGCCAGCAATTTGGGGACTAGCCCCTACAATGAGCAGTTCTTC. It encodes CASNLGTSPYNEQFF.

This clonotype came up many times. The V and J genes are TRBV12-3 or TRBV12-4 and TRBJ1-1, with TRBD1 identical over 7 bases. This CDR3 has 12 residues. V was pared by 6 bases and J by 9 bases, with 7 bases of the junction left unmatched. CDR3 sequence: CASSWDSRKAFF. The CDR3 DNA is TGTGCCAGCAGCTGGGACAGCCGTAAAGCTTTCTTT.

This sequence joins TRBV5-5 and TRBJ2-1; 7 nucleotides match TRBD1. CDR1 SGHKS and CDR2 YYEKEE come from the germline V gene (reference sequence). V was clipped by 1 base and J by 7 bases; unmatched bases: 8. This CDR3 spans 15 amino acids. In DNA, the CDR3 is TGTGCCAGCAGCTTGACAGGGGCTGTCCCAAATGAGCAGTTCTTC. This gives the protein CASSLTGAVPNEQFF. The full variable domain, completed using reference TRBV5-5 and TRBJ2-1, is DAGVTQSPTHLIKTRGQQVTLRCSPISGHKSVSWYQQVLGQGPQFIFQYYEKEERGRGNFPDRFSARQFPNYSSELNVNALLLGDSALYLCASSLTGAVPNEQFFGPGTRLTVL.

This clonotype appeared many times. The chain has TRBV12-5 and TRBJ2-4, with 7 bases lining up with TRBD2. The CDR3 loop spans 17 amino acids. The germline gives CDR1 LGHNT, CDR2 FRNRAP. Losses at the gene ends were 7 bases for V and 1 base for J; bases not matched to a gene: 13. CDR3 nucleotide sequence: TGTGCTAGTGAACCCTGGGGGGGAAAGTGGGCCAAAAACATTCAGTACTTC. Translation: CASEPWGGKWAKNIQYF.